This TCR beta chain was identified during a study of early stage breast cancer tumors (dated by TCRdb to about 2017). Study-level background: Of the approximately 15 invasive breast tumors, more than 9 were found to be estrogen receptor-positive, progesterone receptor-positive and HER2-negative. About 70% of the 12 ER+/PR+/HER2- tumors were invasive ductal carcinomas, while the other four were invasive lobular carcinomas. Across all samples, 2,700,000 or so templates representing 1,097,674 unique clonotypes were detected. A read coverage of roughly 10-fold per sample was achieved on average. The research as a whole found: Enriched TCRB sequences shared across patients were found to be mostly commonly generated sequences that were unlikely to play an important role in the tumor microenvironment. Analysis by tumor subtype was prevented by the small cohort size. Tumors showed 2 to 2.5-fold higher T cell density and higher clonality than adjacent normal breast tissue. Repertoires from blood resembled normal breast more closely than tumor, and using blood as a reference for each tissue separated tumor from normal in about 85% of the 16 patients. Bulk genomic DNA sequencing of unsorted cells missed chain pairing and functional markers such as CD4, CD8 and FOXP3.

About 17-50 mg of tumor tissue was diced, and more than 2.5 ug of DNA was typically obtained. The study profiled bulk TCR beta-chain repertoires in matched peripheral blood, tumor and adjacent normal breast tissue taken from more than 15 patients with early-stage breast cancer. After resection, tumor tissue identified by eye was cut out and put into prechilled RNAlater. Tumor tissue (about 18-50 mg) was diced and then homogenized with a TissueLyser II in RLTplus buffer containing beta-mercaptoethanol and antifoaming agent. The Qiagen AllPrep DNA/RNA Mini kit was used to extract genomic DNA. Note on this clone: This clone's antigen is unknown. No per-base quality is available; no much larger clone lies one base away.

Every sample was amplified as two independent genomic DNA replicates, using approximately 0.54 ug for blood and about 1.5 ug for tumor or normal breast. TCRB sequencing of genomic DNA was carried out with the ImmunoSeq Intro kit according to the manufacturer's instructions. Multiplex PCR ran 30 to 40 cycles with proprietary primers and spike-in control sequences for absolute quantification. Single-end 150-bp reads were used to sequence an 87-bp fragment spanning the CDR3 and the flanking V and J genes. Each lane of an Illumina MiSeq using version 3.0 chemistry carried seven multiplexed samples, with two replicates per sample. In the paper's pipeline: Raw data were processed with the vendor's proprietary pipeline, and both replicates were merged into a single result per sample. To define clonotypes, the study grouped productive rearrangements that shared the V-gene family, CDR3 amino acid sequence and J-gene segment. To compute clonality, the normalized Shannon entropy (Pielou evenness) of TCRB abundances was subtracted from 1. To estimate T cell density, the total number of templates was divided by the number of input cells, which was inferred from the amount of DNA input. Recon was used with default parameters to estimate total repertoire diversity and clonality. Clonotypes with over 0.1% abundance in tumor and at least 32-fold higher abundance in tumor than in normal breast were defined as tumor-enriched. TCRdb obtained this table from immuneACCESS and retained in-frame rearrangements with V and J assigned. These tables miss some clones; where compared with another copy, unresolved V genes account for less than half of the shortfall, and the remainder is unexplained. For V, J and clone size, that table is used; D and trimming come from the DNA. The sample table contains fewer than 30,000 clones; only one count was recorded for 50% to 75% of them. Of the sample, 7% to 9.5% is held by the ten largest clones.

Sequencing used breast tumor tissue. This TCR was sampled from a person in their fifties or sixties with breast cancer.

The sequenced DNA: TGTGCCAGCAGCCCAAGCGGATTATACGAGCAGTACTTC. Its coded protein is CASSPSGLYEQYF. This receptor chain uses TRBV11-2 and TRBJ2-7; TRBD2 is a weak D gene call, 5 bases matching. The V and J ends are trimmed by 5 bases and 4 bases, leaving 12 bases between them. The CDR3, from cysteine to phenylalanine, totals 13 residues. Only CDR3 DNA remains: 39 bases, in frame from the first base. Sequences SGHAT (CDR1) and FQNNGV (CDR2) are obtained from the germline V gene.